This passage covers 9 T cell receptor beta chains from one sample sequenced in a study of post-analysis software for immune sequencing data. Study-wide results and caveats: When patients were compared with controls, 4 or 5 TRBV segments were more frequent, TRBV5-6, TRBV5-1 and TRBV20-1 among them.

Every TCR beta cDNA library bore unique molecular identifiers. MiXCR, run by TCRdb on the PCR reads, gives a single entry per CDR3 protein. This sample has 150,000 to 200,000 distinct CDR3 sequences, with about 30% found just once. These receptors' targets are unknown. Sequenced material: blood. These receptors all stem from a girl between 5 and 17 years old with multiple sclerosis.

This clonotype was seen many times. V and J are TRBV29-1 and TRBJ1-2; perhaps TRBD1 as D (5 bases). CDR1 and CDR2 from the germline V gene are SQVTM and ANQGSEA. The CDR3 covers 12 residues. V was cut by 6 bases and J by 3 bases, with 11 bases left in between. CDR3 sequence: CSVVGPDYGYTF. The CDR3 DNA follows: TGCAGCGTCGTGGGACCTGACTATGGCTACACCTTC.

In regard to this clonotype: At one boundary the junction diverges from the germline segment, which might be a read error. V usage is TRBV7-7 and J usage is TRBJ2-5; no firm D call. The end of the DNA aligns better with TRBJ2-1, so the J call may be wrong. CDR1 is SSHAT and CDR2 is FNYEAQ in the germline V gene (reference sequence). This CDR3 contains 15 residues. Here the CDR3 reads CASSLAGEYQETQFF. The CDR3 DNA is TGTGCTAGCAGCTTAGCAGGAGAATACCAAGAGACCCAGTTCTTC.

This clonotype was recorded many times. The gene calls are TRBV6-5 and TRBJ2-7; tentatively, D is TRBD2 (6 bases). Trimming cost V 0 bases and J 4 bases, with 7 bases left between them. Germline CDR1 and CDR2: MNHEY and SVGAGI. This CDR3 comprises 13 residues. The chain's CDR3 is CASSYSEGYEQYF. The CDR3 bases are TGTGCCAGCAGTTACTCGGAGGGGTACGAGCAGTACTTC.

This clonotype came up a few times. The V call is TRBV15, the J call TRBJ1-5; D remains unclear. This CDR3 spans 14 amino acids. Germline V CDR1 and CDR2: LNHNV, YYDKDF (reference sequence). Trimming left V 0 bases short and J 5 bases short, with 8 bases between. The CDR3 DNA reads TGTGCCACCAGCAGAGAGAGAAGGGATCAGCCCCAGCATTTT. Translating gives CATSRERRDQPQHF.

This clonotype occurred a few times. The rearrangement uses TRBV6-5 and TRBJ2-5; tentatively, D is TRBD1 or TRBD2 (5 bases each). The germline CDR1 and CDR2 sequences are MNHEY and SVGAGI. The CDR3 extends over 15 amino acids. The V and J ends lost 5 bases and 5 bases respectively, with 18 bases between them. The CDR3 region is CASSGPGMGEETQYF. In DNA, the CDR3 is TGTGCCAGCAGTGGCCCCGGGATGGGGGAGGAGACCCAGTACTTC.

This clonotype was observed many times. The V gene is TRBV7-2, the J gene TRBJ2-5; D ambiguous. This CDR3 region has 15 residues. CDR1 SGHTA and CDR2 FQGNSA come from the germline V gene. V gave up 5 bases and J gave up 2 bases, with 15 bases separating them. The CDR3 spells CASSPGVGLQETQYF. As DNA, the CDR3 is TGTGCCAGCAGCCCCGGCGTGGGTCTACAAGAGACCCAGTACTTC.

The sample holds many counts of this clonotype. CDR3 nucleotide sequence: TGTGCCAGCAGAAGACAGAACTATGGCTACACCTTC. Protein product: CASRRQNYGYTF. The chain has TRBV28 and TRBJ1-2; TRBD1 might be the D (5 bases). The CDR3 extends over 12 amino acids. Germline V gene lookup returns CDR1 MDHEN and CDR2 SYDVKM. The V end lost 6 bases, the J end lost 2 bases, and 7 bases lay between the germline ends.

This chain connects TRBV5-1 to TRBJ2-2, with unresolved D. Deletions cut 0 bases from V and 4 bases from J, with 10 bases between. Germline V gene sequence: CDR1 SGHRS, CDR2 YFSETQ. The CDR3 spans 15 residues. CDR3 bases: TGCGCCAGCAGCTTGGATGGGTTAGGCACCGGGGAGCTGTTTTTT. Protein product: CASSLDGLGTGELFF.

This chain links TRBV12-5 with TRBJ2-1; weak D call: TRBD2 (5 bases). CDR3 length: 16 amino acids. Germline CDR1 and CDR2: LGHNT and FRNRAP. Trimming removed 0 bases from V and 3 bases from J, with 12 bases in between. The CDR3, as DNA: TGTGCTAGTGGTTTGGTACTAGGACGGATCTACAATGAGCAGTTCTTC. This codes for CASGLVLGRIYNEQFF.